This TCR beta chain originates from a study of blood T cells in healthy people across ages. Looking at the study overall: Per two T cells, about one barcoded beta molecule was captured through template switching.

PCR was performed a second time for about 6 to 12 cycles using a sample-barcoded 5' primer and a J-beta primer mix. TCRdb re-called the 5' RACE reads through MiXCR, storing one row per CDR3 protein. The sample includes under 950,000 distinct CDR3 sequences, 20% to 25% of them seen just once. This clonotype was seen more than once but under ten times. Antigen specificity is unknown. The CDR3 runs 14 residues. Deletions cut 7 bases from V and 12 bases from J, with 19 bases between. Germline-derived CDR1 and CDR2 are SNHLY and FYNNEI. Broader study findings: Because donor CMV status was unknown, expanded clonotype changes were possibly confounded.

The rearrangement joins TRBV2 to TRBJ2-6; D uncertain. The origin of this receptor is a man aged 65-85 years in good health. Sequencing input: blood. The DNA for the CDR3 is TGTGCCAGCAAAGACGGTCTTTTCCTAAGCGTCCTGACTTTC. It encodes CASKDGLFLSVLTF.